The TCR beta chain described here comes from a study of T cell repertoires in cytomegalovirus infection (dated by TCRdb to the late 2010s). At the level of the whole study: The HLA type of each donor mattered for the analysis, because public TCR beta signatures pointed to carriage of CMV infection along with the matching HLA type.

TCRdb records Illumina HiSeq 1500 as the sequencer. TCRdb passed the public sequencing reads through fastp at Q25 and MiXCR, retaining productive beta sequences. Every CDR3 protein is listed once, alongside the most common genes and DNA of its rows. The table for this sample lists roughly 190,000 distinct CDR3 sequences; 8% to 10% of them were counted only once. Approximately 4.6% of the sample belongs to the ten largest clones. The CDR1 and CDR2 encoded by the germline V gene are SGHVS and FQNEAQ. The CDR3 runs 14 residues from the cysteine to the phenylalanine. Only the CDR3 part of the read is kept: 42 bases, read in frame from the first base. V is shortened by 7 bases, J by 7 bases, and the region joining them spans 19 bases. In its sample, this clonotype was seen many times. No antigen is known for it. Within one base of it there is no much larger clone, and no base qualities were kept. What the research found in general, with its limitations: The ex vivo response was dominated by HLA-C-restricted CMV-specific TCR beta clonotypes, which also provided the single most frequent clonotype in two of eight donors. In both this cohort and an independent cohort of some 370 donors, the cumulative frequency of public TCR beta family members distinguished carriers of CMV infection plus the relevant HLA type.

This sequence was found in a human donor in good health (CMV status not recorded). Some clones in this sample may be carry-over from other donors' samples. Sequenced input: PBMCs. This receptor chain uses TRBV7-8 and TRBJ1-2, with no reliable assignment of the D segment. The CDR3 in this case is CASTTRLMEGGYTF. The bases are TGTGCCAGCACCACACGCCTGATGGAGGGTGGCTACACCTTC.